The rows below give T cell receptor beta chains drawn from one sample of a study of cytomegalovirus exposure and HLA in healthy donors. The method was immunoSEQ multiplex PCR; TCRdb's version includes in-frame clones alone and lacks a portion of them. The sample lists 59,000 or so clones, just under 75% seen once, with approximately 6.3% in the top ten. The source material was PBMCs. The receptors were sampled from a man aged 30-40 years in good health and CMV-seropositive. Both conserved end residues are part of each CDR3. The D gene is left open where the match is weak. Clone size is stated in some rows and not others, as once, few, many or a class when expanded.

CDR3aa: CASSQKSGGGRFTDTQYF
CDR3nt: TGCGCCAGCAGCCAGAAGTCGGGTGGGGGGAGGTTCACAGATACGCAGTATTTT
v_gene: TRBV4-1
d_gene: .
abundance: few
j_gene: TRBJ2-3
len: 18

CDR3aa: CASRGRTNTEAFF
CDR3nt: TGTGCCAGCAGGGGCAGAACGAACACTGAAGCTTTCTTT
v_gene: TRBV6-5
d_gene: .
abundance: .
j_gene: TRBJ1-1
len: 13

CDR3aa: CASSLESGKTDTQYF
CDR3nt: TGTGCCAGCAGCTTAGAGAGCGGGAAGACAGATACGCAGTATTTT
v_gene: TRBV7-2
d_gene: TRBD2
abundance: .
j_gene: TRBJ2-3
len: 15

CDR3aa: CAWRQDYTEAFF
CDR3nt: TGTGCCTGGAGACAGGATTACACTGAAGCTTTCTTT
v_gene: TRBV30
d_gene: .
abundance: few
j_gene: TRBJ1-1
len: 12

CDR3aa: CASTRGGQGISGANVLTF
CDR3nt: TGTGCCAGCACCCGGGGCGGACAGGGAATCTCTGGGGCCAACGTCCTGACTTTC
v_gene: TRBV7-9
d_gene: TRBD1
abundance: .
j_gene: TRBJ2-6
len: 18

CDR3aa: CASSRGQGAVGYGYTF
CDR3nt: TGTGCCAGTAGTAGAGGACAGGGGGCAGTTGGGTATGGCTACACCTTC
v_gene: TRBV19
d_gene: TRBD1
abundance: .
j_gene: TRBJ1-2
len: 16

CDR3aa: CASSPTRDGQPQHF
CDR3nt: TGTGCCAGCTCACCTACGAGGGATGGTCAGCCCCAGCATTTT
v_gene: TRBV18
d_gene: .
abundance: .
j_gene: TRBJ1-5
len: 14

CDR3aa: CSAGTQTYEQYF
CDR3nt: TGCAGCGCGGGGACACAGACTTACGAGCAGTACTTC
v_gene: TRBV29-1
d_gene: .
abundance: .
j_gene: TRBJ2-7
len: 12

CDR3aa: CSSSHSTGTSGGPQYF
CDR3nt: TGTTCCAGCAGCCACTCAACCGGGACTAGCGGGGGGCCGCAGTACTTC
v_gene: TRBV7-9
d_gene: TRBD2
abundance: .
j_gene: TRBJ2-7
len: 16

CDR3aa: CATAQGAGELFF
CDR3nt: TGTGCCACCGCTCAGGGGGCCGGGGAGCTGTTTTTT
v_gene: TRBV28
d_gene: TRBD1
abundance: few
j_gene: TRBJ2-2
len: 12

CDR3aa: CASRPGTGGTYEQYF
CDR3nt: TGTGCCAGCCGGCCCGGGACAGGGGGAACCTACGAGCAGTACTTC
v_gene: TRBV19
d_gene: TRBD1
abundance: .
j_gene: TRBJ2-7
len: 15

CDR3aa: CASSERGSLRPYEQYF
CDR3nt: TGTGCCAGCAGTGAAAGGGGGAGCTTAAGGCCCTACGAGCAGTACTTC
v_gene: TRBV25-1
d_gene: .
abundance: .
j_gene: TRBJ2-7
len: 16

CDR3aa: CASSEGDSFYEQYF
CDR3nt: TGTGCCAGCAGTGAAGGGGACAGTTTCTACGAGCAGTACTTC
v_gene: TRBV6-1
d_gene: TRBD1
abundance: .
j_gene: TRBJ2-7
len: 14

CDR3aa: CASSRLTGELFF
CDR3nt: TGTGCCAGCTCGCGGTTAACCGGGGAGCTGTTTTTT
v_gene: TRBV5-6
d_gene: .
abundance: .
j_gene: TRBJ2-2
len: 12

CDR3aa: CASSQQGPYEQYF
CDR3nt: TGTGCCAGCAGTCAACAGGGGCCCTACGAGCAGTACTTC
v_gene: TRBV7-6
d_gene: TRBD1
abundance: .
j_gene: TRBJ2-7
len: 13

CDR3aa: CASTEPGLSPEQFF
CDR3nt: TGTGCCAGTACCGAACCGGGACTAAGTCCTGAGCAGTTCTTC
v_gene: TRBV19
d_gene: TRBD2
abundance: once
j_gene: TRBJ2-1
len: 14

CDR3aa: CASSLAGGFQETQYF
CDR3nt: TGTGCCAGCAGCTTAGCAGGGGGCTTCCAAGAGACCCAGTACTTC
v_gene: TRBV7-3
d_gene: TRBD1
abundance: .
j_gene: TRBJ2-5
len: 15

CDR3aa: CASSGPGQGILFYQPQHF
CDR3nt: TGTGCCAGCAGTGGGCCGGGACAGGGGATCCTCTTTTATCAGCCCCAGCATTTT
v_gene: TRBV2
d_gene: TRBD1
abundance: .
j_gene: TRBJ1-5
len: 18

CDR3aa: CASSESGTGGAGEQYF
CDR3nt: TGTGCCAGCAGTGAATCGGGGACAGGGGGCGCAGGCGAGCAGTACTTC
v_gene: TRBV25-1
d_gene: TRBD1
abundance: .
j_gene: TRBJ2-7
len: 16

CDR3aa: CATSKSMGEGTEAFF
CDR3nt: TGTGCTACCAGCAAAAGTATGGGTGAGGGTACTGAAGCTTTCTTT
v_gene: TRBV28
d_gene: .
abundance: .
j_gene: TRBJ1-1
len: 15

CDR3aa: CASSVAPAGQETQYF
CDR3nt: TGTGCCAGCAGCGTAGCCCCAGCGGGCCAAGAGACCCAGTACTTC
v_gene: TRBV9
d_gene: .
abundance: .
j_gene: TRBJ2-5
len: 15

CDR3aa: CASSLSGTFNEQFF
CDR3nt: TGTGCCAGCAGCCTCTCCGGGACTTTCAATGAGCAGTTCTTC
v_gene: TRBV28
d_gene: .
abundance: .
j_gene: TRBJ2-1
len: 14

CDR3aa: CASRGTDGGNTIYF
CDR3nt: TGTGCCAGCAGAGGAACAGATGGTGGAAACACCATATATTTT
v_gene: TRBV28
d_gene: .
abundance: .
j_gene: TRBJ1-3
len: 14

CDR3aa: CASSKGTGGNQPQHF
CDR3nt: TGTGCCAGCAGCAAAGGGACAGGGGGCAATCAGCCCCAGCATTTT
v_gene: TRBV21-1
d_gene: .
abundance: .
j_gene: TRBJ1-5
len: 15

CDR3aa: CAIRDRDRDEKLFF
CDR3nt: TGTGCCATCAGGGACCGGGACAGGGACGAAAAACTGTTTTTT
v_gene: TRBV10-3
d_gene: TRBD1
abundance: .
j_gene: TRBJ1-4
len: 14

CDR3aa: CASSLASGRKNTGELFF
CDR3nt: TGTGCCAGCAGCTTGGCCTCAGGGCGGAAAAACACCGGGGAGCTGTTTTTT
v_gene: TRBV5-1
d_gene: .
abundance: .
j_gene: TRBJ2-2
len: 17

CDR3aa: CASSRQSSYEQYF
CDR3nt: TGCGCCAGCAGTCGACAGAGCTCCTACGAGCAGTACTTC
v_gene: TRBV5-1
d_gene: .
abundance: few
j_gene: TRBJ2-7
len: 13

CDR3aa: CASSGLPGQATNEQFF
CDR3nt: TGTGCCAGCAGTGGGCTCCCGGGACAGGCGACCAATGAGCAGTTCTTC
v_gene: TRBV6-1
d_gene: TRBD1
abundance: .
j_gene: TRBJ2-1
len: 16

CDR3aa: CASSRFGTGSYEQYF
CDR3nt: TGTGCCAGTAGTCGCTTCGGGACAGGCTCCTACGAGCAGTACTTC
v_gene: TRBV19
d_gene: TRBD1
abundance: .
j_gene: TRBJ2-7
len: 15

CDR3aa: CASSIVPGQRSNQPQHF
CDR3nt: TGTGCCAGTAGTATAGTTCCGGGACAAAGGAGCAATCAGCCCCAGCATTTT
v_gene: TRBV19
d_gene: .
abundance: .
j_gene: TRBJ1-5
len: 17

CDR3aa: CASSPVRGAHNEQFF
CDR3nt: TGCGCCAGCAGCCCCGTCCGGGGGGCGCACAATGAGCAGTTCTTC
v_gene: TRBV5-1
d_gene: .
abundance: .
j_gene: TRBJ2-1
len: 15

CDR3aa: CASSQGIGTEAFF
CDR3nt: TGTGCCAGCTCACAGGGTATCGGGACTGAAGCTTTCTTT
v_gene: TRBV7-9
d_gene: .
abundance: few
j_gene: TRBJ1-1
len: 13

CDR3aa: CASSQEGGQETQYF
CDR3nt: TGCGCCAGCAGCCAAGAGGGGGGGCAGGAGACCCAGTACTTC
v_gene: TRBV4-1
d_gene: .
abundance: few
j_gene: TRBJ2-5
len: 14

CDR3aa: CASSQEEVRNTEAFF
CDR3nt: TGCGCCAGCAGCCAAGAGGAGGTGAGGAACACTGAAGCTTTCTTT
v_gene: TRBV4-3
d_gene: .
abundance: .
j_gene: TRBJ1-1
len: 15

CDR3aa: CAISETVNTEAFF
CDR3nt: TGTGCCATCAGTGAGACAGTGAACACTGAAGCTTTCTTT
v_gene: TRBV10-3
d_gene: .
abundance: .
j_gene: TRBJ1-1
len: 13

CDR3aa: CASSVGTTTGNEQFF
CDR3nt: TGTGCCAGCAGCGTAGGGACTACTACGGGAAATGAGCAGTTCTTC
v_gene: TRBV9
d_gene: .
abundance: .
j_gene: TRBJ2-1
len: 15

CDR3aa: CASSLGQGGTEAFF
CDR3nt: TGTGCCAGCAGCTTGGGACAGGGGGGCACTGAAGCTTTCTTT
v_gene: TRBV5-4
d_gene: TRBD1
abundance: .
j_gene: TRBJ1-1
len: 14

CDR3aa: CASSKTPLDRHPETQYF
CDR3nt: TGTGCCAGCAGCAAAACCCCTTTGGACAGACACCCAGAGACCCAGTACTTC
v_gene: TRBV21-1
d_gene: .
abundance: .
j_gene: TRBJ2-5
len: 17

CDR3aa: CASSSPGIRGYGYTF
CDR3nt: TGTGCCAGCAGCTCGCCTGGGATTAGGGGCTATGGCTACACCTTC
v_gene: TRBV7-9
d_gene: .
abundance: once
j_gene: TRBJ1-2
len: 15

CDR3aa: CASSLSPGTGGLEQYF
CDR3nt: TGCGCCAGCAGCCTGAGTCCCGGGACAGGGGGCCTCGAGCAGTACTTC
v_gene: TRBV5-1
d_gene: TRBD1
abundance: .
j_gene: TRBJ2-7
len: 16

CDR3aa: CSVVGTGDSGNTIYF
CDR3nt: TGCAGCGTTGTGGGAACAGGGGACTCTGGAAACACCATATATTTT
v_gene: TRBV29-1
d_gene: TRBD1
abundance: .
j_gene: TRBJ1-3
len: 15

CDR3aa: CASSQGLKGGGEQYF
CDR3nt: TGCGCCAGCAGCCAAGGACTTAAGGGGGGGGGCGAGCAGTACTTC
v_gene: TRBV4-3
d_gene: .
abundance: .
j_gene: TRBJ2-7
len: 15